This TCR beta chain was obtained from a study of CD8 T cells in ankylosing spondylitis. MiXCR, run by TCRdb on the 5' RACE reads, gives a single entry per CDR3 protein. The sample carries about 260,000 distinct CDR3 sequences, 20% recorded once. This CDR3 is built from 17 residues. Trimming at V came to 2 bases and at J to 0 bases, leaving 7 bases not matched to a gene. The germline CDR1 and CDR2 sequences are KGHDR and SFDVKD. In this sample, this clonotype turned up a few times. The chain recombines TRBV24-1 with TRBJ2-3, with 7 bases aligning to TRBD2. This receptor was taken from a male donor with ankylosing spondylitis or in good health (not recorded which). The sequenced sample consisted of blood, either unsorted or a sorted T cell fraction (not recorded which). CDR3 sequence reads: CATSDSLAGTSTDTQYF. CDR3 sequence (DNA): TGTGCCACCAGTGATTCATTAGCGGGTACTAGCACAGATACGCAGTATTTT.